Presented here are 5 T cell receptor beta chains from one specimen sequenced in a study of breast tumors, draining lymph nodes, adjacent tissues. Samples came from axillary lymph nodes draining the breast cancer. One entry per CDR3 protein results from TCRdb running MiXCR on the multiplex PCR reads. The repertoire holds 150,000 to 200,000 distinct CDR3 sequences, with approximately 30% as singletons. Sequencing was carried out using axillary lymph node tissue. The receptors stem from a female donor with breast cancer. Some clones in this sample may be carry-over from other donors' samples.

Ten or more counts support this clonotype. The chain has TRBV28 and TRBJ2-1, with D tentatively TRBD1 (5 bases). The V end was cut by 6 bases, the J end by 9 bases, with 12 bases between. The CDR3 has 12 amino acids. Germline V lookup: CDR1 MDHEN, CDR2 SYDVKM. The CDR3 DNA is TGTGCCAGCAGGGTGTTGGGGCTTGAGCAGTTCTTC. Amino acids: CASRVLGLEQFF. The full variable domain, its missing parts supplied by reference TRBV28 and TRBJ2-1, is DVKVTQSSRYLVKRTGEKVFLECVQDMDHENMFWYRQDPGLGLRLIYFSYDVKMKEKGDIPEGYSVSREKKERFSLILESASTNQTSMYLCASRVLGLEQFFGPGTRLTVL.

This clonotype was detected a few times. The rearrangement uses TRBV6-2 or TRBV6-3 and TRBJ2-1; 8 nucleotides agree with TRBD2. The germline CDR1 and CDR2 sequences are MNHEY and SVGEGT. The J segment lost 6 bases and the V segment lost 0 bases, leaving 7 bases of the junction unmatched. The CDR3 sequence is 16 residues long. For the CDR3, the DNA is TGTGCCAGCAGTTACTCGAAGGTAGCGGGACGCAATGAGCAGTTCTTC. It yields the protein CASSYSKVAGRNEQFF.

This clonotype was counted once. A much larger clone sits a single nucleotide away, making a read error possible. It is likely a read error, because the conserved phenylalanine at the end of the CDR3 is missing. The V gene is TRBV3-1, the J gene TRBJ2-1; 9 positions agree with TRBD2. From germline, CDR1 is LGHDT and CDR2 YNNKEL (reference sequence). V trimming: 0 bases; J trimming: 4 bases; junction bases outside the gene matches: 1. The CDR3 spans 15 residues. CDR3 sequence reads: CASSQELAGYNEQFV. CDR3 DNA: TGTGCCAGCAGCCAAGAACTAGCGGGTTACAATGAGCAGTTCGTC.

The sample holds many counts of this clonotype. The chain combines TRBV15 with TRBJ2-5, with D perhaps TRBD1 or TRBD2 (5 bases each). The CDR3 is made up of 17 amino acids. The V and J ends lost 5 bases and 4 bases respectively, with 23 bases between them. Germline CDR1 reads LNHNV; CDR2 reads YYDKDF (reference sequence). The chain's CDR3 is CATSSVPGPPGGETQYF. CDR3 DNA: TGTGCCACCAGCTCTGTCCCGGGACCACCAGGAGGAGAGACCCAGTACTTC.

Here the CDR3 reads CASSFGQIPSYEQYF. The CDR3 DNA reads as TGTGCCAGCAGCTTCGGACAGATACCCTCCTACGAGCAGTACTTC. The chain employs TRBV11-2 and TRBJ2-7; tentative D call: TRBD1 (6 bases). This CDR3 contains 15 residues. Germline values: CDR1 SGHAT, CDR2 FQNNGV. V was shortened by 3 bases and J by 0 bases, with 12 bases between the two germline ends.